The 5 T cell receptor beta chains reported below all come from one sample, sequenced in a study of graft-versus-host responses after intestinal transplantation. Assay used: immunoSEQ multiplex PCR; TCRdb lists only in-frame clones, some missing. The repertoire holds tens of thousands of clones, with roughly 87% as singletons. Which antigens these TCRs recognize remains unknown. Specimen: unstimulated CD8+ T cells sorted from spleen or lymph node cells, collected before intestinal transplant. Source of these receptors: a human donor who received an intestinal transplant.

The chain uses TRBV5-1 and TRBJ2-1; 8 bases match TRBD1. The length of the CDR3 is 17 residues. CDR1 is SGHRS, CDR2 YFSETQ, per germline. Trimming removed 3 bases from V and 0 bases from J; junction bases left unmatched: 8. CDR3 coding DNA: TGCGCCAGCAGCTCTTGGGACAGGAGTGGCTCCTACAATGAGCAGTTCTTC. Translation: CASSSWDRSGSYNEQFF.

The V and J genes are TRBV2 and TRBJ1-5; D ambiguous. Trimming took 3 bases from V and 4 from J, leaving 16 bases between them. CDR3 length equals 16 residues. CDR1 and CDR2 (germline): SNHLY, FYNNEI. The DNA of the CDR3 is TGTGCCAGCAGTGATCCGCGGTGGTTAAGTAATCAGCCCCAGCATTTT. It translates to CASSDPRWLSNQPQHF.

As DNA, the CDR3 is TGTGCCAGCAGTTTTGCAGGGGGATCCTACGAGCAGTACTTC. It codes for CASSFAGGSYEQYF. This chain links TRBV28 with TRBJ2-7; 7 bases line up with TRBD1. The CDR3 covers 14 residues. Losses at the gene ends were 3 bases for V and 1 base for J; bases not matched to a gene: 3. Germline V gives CDR1 MDHEN, CDR2 SYDVKM.

CDR3 sequence: CSVEGEDRALNEQFF. CDR3 DNA: TGCAGCGTTGAAGGGGAGGACAGGGCACTCAATGAGCAGTTCTTC. The rearrangement links TRBV29-1 to TRBJ2-1; 8 nucleotides match TRBD1. The CDR3 covers 15 residues. Germline trimming cut 1 base from V and 6 bases from J; bases unmatched to any gene: 8. Looked up from germline, CDR1 is SQVTM and CDR2 is ANQGSEA.

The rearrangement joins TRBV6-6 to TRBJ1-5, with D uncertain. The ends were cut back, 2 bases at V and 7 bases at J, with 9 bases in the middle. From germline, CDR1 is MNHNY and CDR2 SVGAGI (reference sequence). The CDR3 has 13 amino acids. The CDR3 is CASSYGDKQPQHF. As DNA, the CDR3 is TGTGCCAGCAGTTACGGGGATAAGCAGCCCCAGCATTTT.